Each of the 13 T cell receptor beta chains below was sequenced from the same sample in a study of T cell responses to AZD1222 COVID-19 vaccine. Measured with immunoSEQ multiplex PCR; TCRdb has only the in-frame clones, and not every one. Here the sample spans approximately 110,000 clones, roughly 84% being singletons. Sequences were derived from peripheral blood, sampled on day 0 of AZD1222 vaccination. The receptor source for this set is an adult in good health.

This chain links TRBV3-1 (or the pseudogene TRBV3-2) with TRBJ2-1, with TRBD2 identical over 10 bases. The CDR3 totals 16 residues. The ends lost 3 bases at V and 9 bases at J; junction bases unmatched: 11. Germline CDR1 reads LGHDT; CDR2 reads YNNKEL (reference sequence). Here the CDR3 reads CASSQVRLAGVGEQFF. Here the CDR3 DNA reads TGTGCCAGCAGCCAGGTTCGGCTAGCGGGAGTGGGTGAGCAGTTCTTC.

This clone was seen more than once but under ten times. This chain joins TRBV15 and TRBJ2-7; D call uncertain. The V gene lost 4 bases and the J gene lost 2 bases, with 15 bases spanning the gap. The CDR3 spans 15 residues. Germline loops: CDR1 LNHNV, CDR2 YYDKDF (reference sequence). The CDR3, as DNA: TGTGCCACCAGCACGCTCGGAAAGGACCCCTACGAGCAGTACTTC. Translated, it gives CATSTLGKDPYEQYF. The whole variable domain, filled in from reference TRBV15 and TRBJ2-7, reads DAMVIQNPRYQVTQFGKPVTLSCSQTLNHNVMYWYQQKSSQAPKLLFHYYDKDFNNEADTPDNFQSRRPNTSFCFLDIRSPGLGDTAMYLCATSTLGKDPYEQYFGPGTRLTVT.

J is TRBJ1-2 and V is TRBV7-2; D is undetermined. Between the trimmed V and J ends, which lost 3 bases and 0 bases, there was a span of 20 bases. The CDR3 is made up of 18 amino acids. Germline V lookup: CDR1 SGHTA, CDR2 FQGNSA. In nucleotides, the CDR3 is TGTGCCAGCAGCTTTATTAGTAGGGTAGTGCAAGCTAACTATGGCTACACCTTC. It is translated as CASSFISRVVQANYGYTF.

V and J are TRBV19 and TRBJ1-6, with 7 bases fitting TRBD1. The length of the CDR3 is 15 residues. J lost 6 bases, V lost 8 bases, and 10 bases had no gene match. CDR1 is LNHDA, CDR2 SQIVND, per germline (reference sequence). The CDR3 DNA reads TGTGCCAGTTCAAACCCGGGACAGATTAATTCACCCCTCCACTTT. As protein: CASSNPGQINSPLHF.

V and J are TRBV5-6 and TRBJ2-1, with 15 bases fitting TRBD2. Germline V gene data show CDR1 as SGHDT and CDR2 as YYEEEE. CDR3 size: 17 residues. The V gene end was trimmed by 4 bases and the J gene end by 6 bases; junction bases not matched to a gene: 8. The CDR3 region is CASSIPGLAGGGNEQFF. In DNA form, the CDR3 reads TGTGCCAGCAGCATTCCGGGACTAGCGGGGGGAGGCAATGAGCAGTTCTTC.

The chain uses TRBV6-2 or TRBV6-3 and TRBJ1-2; no firm D call. Between the trimmed V and J ends, which lost 5 bases and 8 bases, there was a span of 12 bases. Germline V gene data show CDR1 as MNHEY and CDR2 as SVGEGT. This CDR3 spans 12 amino acids. CDR3 sequence (DNA): TGTGCCAGCAGTGACGGACCTAGGGGCTACACCTTC. This sequence encodes CASSDGPRGYTF.

The rearrangement links TRBV18 to TRBJ1-1; perhaps TRBD1 as D (6 bases). Trimming cost V 1 base and J 6 bases, with 15 bases left between them. Germline V gives CDR1 KGHSH, CDR2 LQKENI. CDR3 length: 15 amino acids. The CDR3 DNA follows: TGTGCCAGCTCACCACTGACAGGAGGAGACTCTGAAGCTTTCTTT. It codes for CASSPLTGGDSEAFF.

V and J are TRBV2 and TRBJ1-2; D may be TRBD1 (5 bases). V was pared by 7 bases and J by 0 bases, with 21 bases between. CDR3 length: 17 amino acids. Germline loops: CDR1 SNHLY, CDR2 FYNNEI. The CDR3 is CASIQFPLRVSNYGYTF. The CDR3 DNA follows: TGTGCCAGCATTCAGTTCCCCCTCAGGGTCTCTAACTATGGCTACACCTTC. The whole variable domain, remainder taken from reference TRBV2 and TRBJ1-2, is EPEVTQTPSHQVTQMGQEVILRCVPISNHLYFYWYRQILGQKVEFLVSFYNNEISEKSEIFDDQFSVERPDGSNFTLKIRSTKLEDSAMYFCASIQFPLRVSNYGYTFGSGTRLTVV.

V is TRBV6-6 and J is TRBJ2-7; D may be TRBD1 (6 bases). The ends were cut back, 2 bases at V and 4 bases at J, with 9 bases in the middle. The germline V gene has CDR1 MNHNY and CDR2 SVGAGI (reference sequence). This CDR3 is 13 amino acids long. The CDR3 loop is CASSYRTEYEQYF. The CDR3 DNA reads as TGTGCCAGCAGTTACCGGACAGAGTACGAGCAGTACTTC.

In its sample, this clone was seen a few times. The chain has TRBV30 and TRBJ1-2; TRBD1 matches 7 bases. This CDR3 spans 17 amino acids. J gave up 0 bases and V 1 base, and 11 bases lay outside the gene matches. The V gene's germline CDR1 is GTSNPN and CDR2 SVGIG (reference sequence). CDR3 protein: CAWSGLGTEDSNYGYTF. The CDR3 bases are TGTGCCTGGAGTGGACTTGGGACAGAAGACTCTAACTATGGCTACACCTTC.

The chain combines TRBV9 with TRBJ2-5, with 10 positions matching TRBD2. The CDR3 consists of 15 residues. Germline CDR1 is SGDLS and CDR2 is YYNGEE. V dropped 2 bases and J dropped 7; count of bases not matched to a gene: 8. CDR3: CASSVATSGVVTQYF. The CDR3 nucleotides are TGTGCCAGCAGCGTTGCTACTAGCGGGGTCGTGACCCAGTACTTC.

The table lists this clone with a few counts. The genes are TRBV2 and TRBJ1-3, with 7 bases that match TRBD1. Germline V gene sequence: CDR1 SNHLY, CDR2 FYNNEI. The length of the CDR3 is 15 residues. The trim removed 4 bases at V and 3 bases at J, leaving 6 bases unmatched. The CDR3 loop is CASSGDRAFGNTIYF. DNA of the CDR3: TGTGCCAGCAGTGGAGACAGGGCTTTTGGAAACACCATATATTTT.

V usage is TRBV11-3 and J usage is TRBJ2-1; the match to TRBD2 covers 11 bases. Looked up from germline, CDR1 is SGHNT and CDR2 is YENEEA. The CDR3 extends over 18 amino acids. Trimming removed 2 bases from V and 8 bases from J; junction bases left unmatched: 14. This chain's CDR3 is CASSLIRRLAGRGDEQFF. DNA for the CDR3: TGTGCCAGCAGCTTAATTCGCCGACTAGCGGGAAGGGGGGATGAGCAGTTCTTC.